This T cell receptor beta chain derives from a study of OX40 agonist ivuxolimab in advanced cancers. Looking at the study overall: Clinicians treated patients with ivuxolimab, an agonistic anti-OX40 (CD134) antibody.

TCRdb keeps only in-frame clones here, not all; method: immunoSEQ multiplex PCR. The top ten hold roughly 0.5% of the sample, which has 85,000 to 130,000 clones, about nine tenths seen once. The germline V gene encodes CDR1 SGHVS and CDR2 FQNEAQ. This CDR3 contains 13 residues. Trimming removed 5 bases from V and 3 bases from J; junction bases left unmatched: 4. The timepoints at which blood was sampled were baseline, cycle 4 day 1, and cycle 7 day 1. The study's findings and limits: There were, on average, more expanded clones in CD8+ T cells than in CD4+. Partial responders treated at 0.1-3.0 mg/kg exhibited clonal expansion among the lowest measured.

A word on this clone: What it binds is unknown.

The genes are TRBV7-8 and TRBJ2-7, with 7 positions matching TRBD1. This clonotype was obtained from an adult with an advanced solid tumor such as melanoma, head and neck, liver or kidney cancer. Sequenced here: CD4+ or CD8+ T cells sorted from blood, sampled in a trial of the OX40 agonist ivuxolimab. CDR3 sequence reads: CASSTGTDYEQYF. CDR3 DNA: TGTGCCAGCAGCACCGGGACAGACTACGAGCAGTACTTC.